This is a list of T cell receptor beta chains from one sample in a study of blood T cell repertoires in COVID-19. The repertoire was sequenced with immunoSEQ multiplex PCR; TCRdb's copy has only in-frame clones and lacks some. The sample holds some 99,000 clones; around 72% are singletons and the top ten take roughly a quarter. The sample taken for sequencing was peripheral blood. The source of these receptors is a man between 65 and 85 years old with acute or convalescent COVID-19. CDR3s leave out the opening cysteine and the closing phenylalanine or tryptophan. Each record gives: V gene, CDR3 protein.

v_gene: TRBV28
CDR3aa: ASKPGVVTINQPQH

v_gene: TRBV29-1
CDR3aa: SGGVGQGDYGYT

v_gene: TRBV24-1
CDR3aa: ATSDGGGGQPQH

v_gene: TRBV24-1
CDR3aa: ATSDYRNTDTQY

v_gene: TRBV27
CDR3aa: ASSPGTGYWGANVLT

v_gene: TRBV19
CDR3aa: ASRADRSENQPQH

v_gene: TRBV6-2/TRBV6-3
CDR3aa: ASSYTPWGRGEWDEQF

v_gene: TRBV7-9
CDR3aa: ASSSQGGTEAF

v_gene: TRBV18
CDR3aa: ASSPGERTAQY

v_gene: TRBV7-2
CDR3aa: ASSLGGVQY

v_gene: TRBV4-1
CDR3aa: ASSQGDRGRGYT

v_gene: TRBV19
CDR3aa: ASSIVRGKGTNTEAF

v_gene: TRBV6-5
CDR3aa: ASSYLTSGTYNEQF

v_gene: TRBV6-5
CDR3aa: ASSLGGRSGDTQY

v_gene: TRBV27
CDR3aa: ASSFQGAYEQY

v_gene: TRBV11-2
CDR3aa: ASSFDTYTQY

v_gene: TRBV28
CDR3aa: ASSFQTGTGYT

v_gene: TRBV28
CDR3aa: ASSLQGVTYNEQF

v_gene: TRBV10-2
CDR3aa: ASSESLAGRYNEQF

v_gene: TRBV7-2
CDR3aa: ASILGPGEIYEQY

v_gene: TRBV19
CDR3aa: ASSMPGGLSPLH

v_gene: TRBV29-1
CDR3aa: SVEDRRGISLTDTQY

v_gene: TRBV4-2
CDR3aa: ASSQRVDYEQY

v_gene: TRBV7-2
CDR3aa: ASSFETGYYEQY

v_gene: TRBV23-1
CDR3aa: ASSLDRNDSNQPQH

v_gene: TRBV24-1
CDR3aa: ATSDPTGGSGSEQF

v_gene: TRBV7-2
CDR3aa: ASSTGLAGVDEQY

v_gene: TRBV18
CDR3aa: ASSPRQGKNTEAF

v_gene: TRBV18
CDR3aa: ASSPQSGSPYNEQF